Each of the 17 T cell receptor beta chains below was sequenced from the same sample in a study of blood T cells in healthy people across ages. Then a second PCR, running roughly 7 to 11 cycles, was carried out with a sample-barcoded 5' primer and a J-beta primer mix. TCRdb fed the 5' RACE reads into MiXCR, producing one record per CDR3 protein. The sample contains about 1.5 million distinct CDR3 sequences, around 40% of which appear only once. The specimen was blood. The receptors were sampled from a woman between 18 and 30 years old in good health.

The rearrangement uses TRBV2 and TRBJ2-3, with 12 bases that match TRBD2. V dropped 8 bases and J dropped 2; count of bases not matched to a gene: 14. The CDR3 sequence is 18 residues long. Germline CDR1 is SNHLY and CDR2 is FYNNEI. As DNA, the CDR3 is TGTGCCAGCTGGGGGCCGACTAGCGGGGGACCCGTCACAGATACGCAGTATTTT. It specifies CASWGPTSGGPVTDTQYF.

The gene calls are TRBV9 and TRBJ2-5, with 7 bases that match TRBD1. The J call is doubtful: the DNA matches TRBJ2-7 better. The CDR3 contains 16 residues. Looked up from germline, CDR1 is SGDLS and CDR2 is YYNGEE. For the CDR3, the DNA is TGTGCCAGCAGCGCGAACAACAGGGGCTCCGTCTACGAGCAGTACTTC. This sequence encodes CASSANNRGSVYEQYF.

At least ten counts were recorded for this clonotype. CDR3 coding DNA: TGCAGCGTACAGCGGTTGGGTCGGTCGGATACGCAGTATTTT. This gives the protein CSVQRLGRSDTQYF. The V gene is TRBV29-1, the J gene TRBJ2-3; TRBD2 might be the D (5 bases). CDR1 and CDR2 from the germline V gene are SQVTM and ANQGSEA. V lost 6 bases, J lost 6 bases, and 19 bases lay in between. The CDR3 covers 14 residues.

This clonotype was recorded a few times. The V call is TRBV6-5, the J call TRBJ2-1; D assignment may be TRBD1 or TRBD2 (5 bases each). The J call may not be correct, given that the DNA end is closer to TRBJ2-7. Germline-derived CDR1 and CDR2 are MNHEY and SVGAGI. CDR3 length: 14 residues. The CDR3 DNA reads TGTGCCAGCAGCTCCGGGACGAGCTACAATGAGCAGTACTTC. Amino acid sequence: CASSSGTSYNEQYF.

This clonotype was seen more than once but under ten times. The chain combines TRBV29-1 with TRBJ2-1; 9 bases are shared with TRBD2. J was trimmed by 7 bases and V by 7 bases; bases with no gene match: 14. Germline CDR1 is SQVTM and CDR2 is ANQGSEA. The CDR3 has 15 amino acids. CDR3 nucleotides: TGCAGCGACCTGCCCCGCGGGGGGGCAGTAAATGAGCAGTTCTTC. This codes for CSDLPRGGAVNEQFF.

The CDR3 loop is CASSSASPVTDYGYTF. The CDR3 nucleotides are TGTGCCAGCAGCTCCGCCTCCCCGGTGACGGACTATGGCTACACCTTC. V and J are TRBV7-8 and TRBJ1-2; D gene ambiguous. Germline V lookup: CDR1 SGHVS, CDR2 FQNEAQ. Trimming took 4 bases from V and 3 from J, leaving 18 bases between them. The CDR3 runs 16 residues.

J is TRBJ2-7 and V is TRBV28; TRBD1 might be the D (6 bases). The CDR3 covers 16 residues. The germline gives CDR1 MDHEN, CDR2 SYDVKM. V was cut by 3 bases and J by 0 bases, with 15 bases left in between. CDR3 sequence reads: CASSFPLQGTSYEQYF. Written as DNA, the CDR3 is TGTGCCAGCAGTTTCCCCCTACAGGGAACCTCCTACGAGCAGTACTTC.

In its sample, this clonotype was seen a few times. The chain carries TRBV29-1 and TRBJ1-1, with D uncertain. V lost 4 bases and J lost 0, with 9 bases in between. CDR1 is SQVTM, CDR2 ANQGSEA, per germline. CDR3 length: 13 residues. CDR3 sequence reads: CSVGALLNTEAFF. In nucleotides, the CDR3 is TGCAGCGTTGGGGCTCTTTTGAACACTGAAGCTTTCTTT.

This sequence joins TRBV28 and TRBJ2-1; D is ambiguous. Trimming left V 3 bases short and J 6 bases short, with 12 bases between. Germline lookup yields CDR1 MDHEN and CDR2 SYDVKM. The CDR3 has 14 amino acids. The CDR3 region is CASSLDGPPNEQFF. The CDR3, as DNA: TGTGCCAGCAGTTTGGACGGGCCTCCCAATGAGCAGTTCTTC. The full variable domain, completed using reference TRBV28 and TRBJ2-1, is DVKVTQSSRYLVKRTGEKVFLECVQDMDHENMFWYRQDPGLGLRLIYFSYDVKMKEKGDIPEGYSVSREKKERFSLILESASTNQTSMYLCASSLDGPPNEQFFGPGTRLTVL.

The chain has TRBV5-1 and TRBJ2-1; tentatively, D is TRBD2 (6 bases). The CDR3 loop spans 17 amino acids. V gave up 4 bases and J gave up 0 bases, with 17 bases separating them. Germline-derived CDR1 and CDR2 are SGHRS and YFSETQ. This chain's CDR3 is CASSLYSSASSYNEQFF. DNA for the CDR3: TGCGCCAGCAGCCTGTATTCTAGCGCAAGCTCCTACAATGAGCAGTTCTTC.

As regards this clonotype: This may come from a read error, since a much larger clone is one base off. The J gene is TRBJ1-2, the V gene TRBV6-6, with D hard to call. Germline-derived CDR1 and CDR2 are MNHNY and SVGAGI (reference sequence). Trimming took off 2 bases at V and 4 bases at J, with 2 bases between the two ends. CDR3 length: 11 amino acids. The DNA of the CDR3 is TGTGCCAGCAGTTACCGCTATGGCTACACCTTC. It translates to CASSYRYGYTF.

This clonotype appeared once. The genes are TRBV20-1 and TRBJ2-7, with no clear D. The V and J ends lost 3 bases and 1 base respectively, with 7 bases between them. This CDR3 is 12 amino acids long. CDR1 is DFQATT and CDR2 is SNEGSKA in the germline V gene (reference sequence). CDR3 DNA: TGCAGTGCTAGTCACGGGTCCTACGAGCAGTACTTC. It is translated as CSASHGSYEQYF.

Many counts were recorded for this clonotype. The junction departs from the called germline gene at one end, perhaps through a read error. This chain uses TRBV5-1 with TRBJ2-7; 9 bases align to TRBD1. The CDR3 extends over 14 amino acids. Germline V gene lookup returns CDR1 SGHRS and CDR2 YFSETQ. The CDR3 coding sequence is TGTGCCAGCAGCTCGACAGGGGGGTCCTACGAGCAGTACTTC. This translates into CASSSTGGSYEQYF.

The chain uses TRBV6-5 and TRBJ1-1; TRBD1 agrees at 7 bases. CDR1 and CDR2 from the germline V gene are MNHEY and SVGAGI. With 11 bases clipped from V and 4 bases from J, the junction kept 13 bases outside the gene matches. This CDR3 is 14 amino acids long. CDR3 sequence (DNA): TGTGCCGGCAACGTCAGGGGGTTGGGCACTGAAGCTTTCTTT. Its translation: CAGNVRGLGTEAFF.

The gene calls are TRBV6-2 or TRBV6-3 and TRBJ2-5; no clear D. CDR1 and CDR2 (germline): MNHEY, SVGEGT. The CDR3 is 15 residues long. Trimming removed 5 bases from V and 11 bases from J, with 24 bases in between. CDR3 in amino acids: CASSPNRVASNEQYF. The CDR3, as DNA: TGTGCCAGCAGTCCGAATAGGGTTGCATCAAATGAGCAGTACTTC.

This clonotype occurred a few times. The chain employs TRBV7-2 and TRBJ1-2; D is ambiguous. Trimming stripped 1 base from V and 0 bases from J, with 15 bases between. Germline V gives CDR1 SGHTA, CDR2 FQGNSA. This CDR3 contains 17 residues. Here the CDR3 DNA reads TGTGCCAGCAGCTTAGTTAACGCTGACCAGGCTAACTATGGCTACACCTTC. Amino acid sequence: CASSLVNADQANYGYTF. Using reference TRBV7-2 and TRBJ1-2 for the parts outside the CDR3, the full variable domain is GAGVSQSPSNKVTEKGKDVELRCDPISGHTALYWYRQSLGQGLEFLIYFQGNSAPDKSGLPSDRFSAERTGGSVSTLTIQRTQQEDSAVYLCASSLVNADQANYGYTFGSGTRLTVV.

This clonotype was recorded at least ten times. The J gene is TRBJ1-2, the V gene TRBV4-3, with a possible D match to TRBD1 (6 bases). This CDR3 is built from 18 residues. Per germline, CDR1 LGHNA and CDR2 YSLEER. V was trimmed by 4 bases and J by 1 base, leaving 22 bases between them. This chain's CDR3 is CASSLLKLGDTRNYGYTF. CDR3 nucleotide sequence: TGCGCCAGCAGCCTCCTAAAACTGGGGGACACTCGTAACTATGGCTACACCTTC.